The 4 T cell receptor beta chains reported below all come from one sample, sequenced in a study of vaccination effects on CD4 cells after COVID-19. Method: immunoSEQ multiplex PCR; TCRdb's copy keeps in-frame clones and lacks some. The sample has about 46,000 clones, 65% to 80% seen once. For these TCRs, the target antigens are not known. Antigen-specific CD4+ T cells were expanded (with viral peptide pools) by the ViraFEST assay ahead of sequencing. Scientists isolated CD4+ T cells after a roughly ten-day culture period ended. Either the BNT162b2 or mRNA-1273 vaccine was given to participants in two doses. Sequenced here: CD4+ T cells from PBMCs cultured with HCoV-OC43 spike peptides, sampled after COVID-19 vaccination. Subset here: HCoV-OC43 spike overlapping peptide pool stimulation. All receptors derive from a human donor who received a COVID-19 vaccine.

This clone showed up just once. DNA for the CDR3: TGTGCCAGCAGCTTGAAAGGGGCAGGGGGAGCTTTCTTT. This encodes CASSLKGAGGAFF. V gene TRBV5-6 combines with J gene TRBJ1-1; TRBD1 aligns across 7 bases. CDR1 and CDR2 from the germline V gene are SGHDT and YYEEEE. With V trimmed by 1 base and J by 10 bases, 7 bases remained unmatched. The length of the CDR3 is 13 residues.

The gene calls are TRBV6-4 and TRBJ2-2; a possible D gene is TRBD2 (6 bases). Per germline, CDR1 MRHNA and CDR2 SNTAGT. With 0 bases removed from V and 0 bases from J, the gap between germline ends came to 8 bases. CDR3 length: 16 amino acids. This CDR3 is CASSDSGTSNTGELFF. The CDR3 DNA follows: TGTGCCAGCAGTGACTCCGGGACTTCGAACACCGGGGAGCTGTTTTTT.

In this sample, this clone turned up once. The genes are TRBV27 and TRBJ1-1, with D unresolved. Looked up from germline, CDR1 is MNHEY and CDR2 is SMNVEV (reference sequence). The CDR3 is 14 residues long. The V gene lost 0 bases and the J gene lost 0 bases, with 5 bases spanning the gap. This CDR3 is CASSLSTVNTEAFF. The CDR3 DNA reads TGTGCCAGCAGTTTATCCACAGTGAACACTGAAGCTTTCTTT.

This clone has a single count. The chain joins TRBV11-1 to TRBJ2-4; TRBD1 matches 12 bases. V shed 6 bases and J 6 bases; nucleotides not matched to a gene: 6. The germline CDR1 and CDR2 sequences are SGHAT and FQDESV (reference sequence). CDR3 length equals 15 residues. CDR3 amino acids: CASRTGQGAGNIQYF. In DNA, the CDR3 is TGTGCCAGCAGAACGGGACAGGGGGCCGGAAACATTCAGTACTTC.